These 25 T cell receptor beta chains share one sample of origin, sequenced in a study of shared clonotypes between healthy human individuals. Assay: immunoSEQ multiplex PCR; the TCRdb copy retains only in-frame clones and omits some. The sample holds fewer than 1.8 million clones, approximately 98.5% seen once. The sample was naive CD4+ T cells sorted from blood. Noted subset: CD45RA+ positively selected. Source of these receptors: a man younger than 40 in good health.

V is TRBV15 and J is TRBJ2-1, with D possibly TRBD2 on 6 matching bases. CDR1 and CDR2 from the germline V gene are LNHNV and YYDKDF (reference sequence). The V end was cut by 8 bases, the J end by 6 bases, with 20 bases between. The CDR3 has 15 amino acids. Written as DNA, the CDR3 is TGTGCCACCGCTTCGGGACTGAGGTTTATCAATGAGCAGTTCTTC. As protein: CATASGLRFINEQFF.

CDR3 coding DNA: TGTGCCAGCAGCTTAGCGCAGGGGGGAGCCCACAATGAGCAGTTCTTC. Protein: CASSLAQGGAHNEQFF. The chain joins TRBV7-9 to TRBJ2-1, with D possibly TRBD1 on 7 matching bases. The V and J ends lost 0 bases and 5 bases respectively, with 14 bases between them. Germline V lookup: CDR1 SEHNR, CDR2 FQNEAQ (reference sequence). The CDR3 extends over 16 amino acids.

Details on this clone: The same CDR3 arises from other DNA sequences in this sample as well. The gene calls are TRBV9 and TRBJ2-2; D gene unclear. Trimming took 2 bases from V and 4 from J, leaving 12 bases between them. From germline, CDR1 is SGDLS and CDR2 YYNGEE. The length of the CDR3 is 15 residues. The CDR3 protein is CASSVGLVGTGELFF. The CDR3 region has the DNA TGTGCCAGCAGCGTGGGTCTAGTTGGCACCGGGGAGCTGTTTTTT.

To note about this clone: The same CDR3 can be traced to other DNA sequences in this sample. This sequence joins TRBV19 and TRBJ1-1, with unresolved D. Germline CDR1 and CDR2: LNHDA and SQIVND (reference sequence). CDR3 length: 13 residues. Trimming shortened V by 3 bases and J by 4 bases, and 9 bases separated the two germline ends. CDR3 coding DNA: TGTGCCAGTAGTATTCGGGCGTCCACTGAAGCTTTCTTT. Its translation is CASSIRASTEAFF.

This chain connects TRBV2 to TRBJ2-4; no clear D gene. The V end lost 7 bases, the J end lost 0 bases, and 4 bases lay between the germline ends. Germline V gene lookup returns CDR1 SNHLY and CDR2 FYNNEI. The CDR3 loop spans 12 amino acids. The CDR3 region is CASTVAKNIQYF. CDR3 nucleotides: TGTGCCAGCACGGTAGCCAAAAACATTCAGTACTTC.

The rearrangement joins TRBV28 to TRBJ1-5; D may be TRBD1 (6 bases). This CDR3 has 16 amino acids. V dropped 6 bases and J dropped 2 bases, with 17 bases sitting between them. CDR1 MDHEN and CDR2 SYDVKM come from the germline V gene. The CDR3 nucleotides are TGTGCCAGCAGCAAGGACAGTCGGCGAGGCAATCAGCCCCAGCATTTT. Its translation is CASSKDSRRGNQPQHF.

As for this clone: This CDR3 is also generated by other DNA sequences in the sample. This chain joins TRBV5-1 and TRBJ2-7; 9 bases are shared with TRBD1. Germline V gene data show CDR1 as SGHRS and CDR2 as YFSETQ. The CDR3 contains 15 residues. V lost 3 bases and J lost 1; bases outside the gene matches: 5. This CDR3 reads CASSSAGTGSYEQYF. The CDR3 coding sequence is TGCGCCAGCAGCTCCGCCGGGACAGGGTCCTACGAGCAGTACTTC.

V is TRBV2 and J is TRBJ2-7, with D uncertain. This CDR3 comprises 14 residues. Trimming cost V 4 bases and J 4 bases, with 14 bases left between them. CDR1 and CDR2 from the germline V gene are SNHLY and FYNNEI. The CDR3 DNA is TGTGCCAGCAGTGCGGAGTTGGGCTCATACGAGCAGTACTTC. This sequence encodes CASSAELGSYEQYF.

The gene calls are TRBV27 and TRBJ2-2; 8 nucleotides align to TRBD2. The CDR3 extends over 15 amino acids. Germline V gives CDR1 MNHEY, CDR2 SMNVEV (reference sequence). The trim removed 3 bases at V and 6 bases at J, leaving 6 bases unmatched. This chain's CDR3 is CASSLAAGVAGELFF. DNA for the CDR3: TGTGCCAGCAGTTTGGCAGCGGGAGTAGCCGGGGAGCTGTTTTTT.

The rearrangement uses TRBV6-1 and TRBJ1-2; 9 nucleotides line up with TRBD1. V gave up 6 bases and J gave up 7 bases; unmatched junction bases: 9. The CDR3 spans 14 residues. CDR1 and CDR2 from the germline V gene are MNHNS and SASEGT. CDR3 bases: TGTGCCAGCAGAAACCGGGACAGGGCAGGTGGCTACACCTTC. This translates into CASRNRDRAGGYTF.

The chain links TRBV28 to TRBJ1-5, with D maybe TRBD1 (5 bases). The CDR3 contains 16 residues. Trimming stripped 1 base from V and 1 base from J, with 11 bases between. Germline values: CDR1 MDHEN, CDR2 SYDVKM. CDR3 sequence (DNA): TGTGCCAGCAGTTTATCGTGGGGGTGGAGCAATCAGCCCCAGCATTTT. Translated, it gives CASSLSWGWSNQPQHF. Full variable domain (rest looked up from reference TRBV28 and TRBJ1-5): DVKVTQSSRYLVKRTGEKVFLECVQDMDHENMFWYRQDPGLGLRLIYFSYDVKMKEKGDIPEGYSVSREKKERFSLILESASTNQTSMYLCASSLSWGWSNQPQHFGDGTRLSIL.

Note on this clone: The sample contains more than one DNA sequence encoding this CDR3. The chain joins TRBV18 to TRBJ2-3; tentatively, D is TRBD1 (6 bases). V was clipped by 6 bases and J by 4 bases, with 20 bases between them. Per the germline V gene, CDR1 is KGHSH and CDR2 is LQKENI. There are 16 residues in the CDR3. CDR3 in DNA: TGTGCCAGCTCGCCATCCAGGGGAGCATTGCCAGATACGCAGTATTTT. It specifies CASSPSRGALPDTQYF.

This clone was seen just once. The genes are TRBV6-1 and TRBJ1-2, with TRBD1 as a possible D gene (5 bases). The CDR3 has 16 residues. Trimming stripped 2 bases from V and 4 bases from J, with 17 bases between. Germline CDR1 reads MNHNS; CDR2 reads SASEGT. CDR3 amino acids: CASSEMGLRAAYGYTF. In nucleotides, the CDR3 is TGTGCCAGCAGTGAAATGGGACTTCGAGCAGCCTATGGCTACACCTTC.

Notes on this clone: The sample contains more than one DNA sequence encoding this CDR3. The rearrangement uses TRBV9 and TRBJ2-3; D possibly matches TRBD1 or TRBD2 (5 bases each). In germline, CDR1 is SGDLS, CDR2 YYNGEE. The CDR3 consists of 12 residues. Trimming stripped 2 bases from V and 4 bases from J, with 5 bases between. The CDR3 DNA is TGTGCCAGCAGCGTGGGGGCAGATACGCAGTATTTT. This gives the protein CASSVGADTQYF.

The CDR3 DNA reads TGTGCCAGCAGCGTAGTCGGGACCGCAAACACTGAAGCTTTCTTT. It yields the protein CASSVVGTANTEAFF. The chain links TRBV9 to TRBJ1-1; TRBD1 is a possible D gene (5 bases). V was trimmed by 0 bases and J by 2 bases, leaving 11 bases between them. Per germline, CDR1 SGDLS and CDR2 YYNGEE. This CDR3 has 15 residues.

The gene calls are TRBV6-1 and TRBJ1-1, with D possibly being TRBD1 (6 bases). Deletions cut 4 bases from V and 3 bases from J, with 12 bases between. This CDR3 has 14 residues. Germline loops: CDR1 MNHNS, CDR2 SASEGT. The CDR3 DNA sequence: TGTGCCAGCAGTGTTGGAGGGGGGGACACTGAAGCTTTCTTT. This translates into CASSVGGGDTEAFF.

The chain combines TRBV11-2 with TRBJ1-1; perhaps TRBD1 as D (5 bases). The V end was cut by 10 bases, the J end by 1 base, with 10 bases between. The germline gives CDR1 SGHAT, CDR2 FQNNGV. The CDR3 consists of 12 residues. The CDR3 region is CAIQGENTEAFF. In DNA form, the CDR3 reads TGTGCCATTCAGGGTGAGAACACTGAAGCTTTCTTT.

The chain combines TRBV9 with TRBJ1-2, with D hard to call. The germline gives CDR1 SGDLS, CDR2 YYNGEE. Trimming removed 6 bases from V and 1 base from J, with 16 bases in between. The CDR3 runs 15 residues. The CDR3 here is CASNLDLTGNYGYTF. The DNA of the CDR3 is TGTGCCAGCAACCTCGACCTGACCGGTAACTATGGCTACACCTTC. Full variable domain (rest looked up from reference TRBV9 and TRBJ1-2): DSGVTQTPKHLITATGQRVTLRCSPRSGDLSVYWYQQSLDQGLQFLIQYYNGEERAKGNILERFSAQQFPDLHSELNLSSLELGDSALYFCASNLDLTGNYGYTFGSGTRLTVV.

V gene TRBV11-2 combines with J gene TRBJ2-1, with D maybe TRBD1 (6 bases). V lost 5 bases and J 5 bases, leaving 19 bases between the germline ends. Germline V lookup: CDR1 SGHAT, CDR2 FQNNGV. This CDR3 comprises 16 residues. The CDR3 nucleotides read TGTGCCAGCAGCCGTCTTAGGGGGAAAGGTCACAATGAGCAGTTCTTC. Translating gives CASSRLRGKGHNEQFF.

V gene TRBV11-3 combines with J gene TRBJ2-1; a weak D match, TRBD2 (6 bases). Germline CDR1 SGHNT, CDR2 YENEEA. The germline V and J ends were trimmed by 1 base and 9 bases, with 13 bases remaining between them. The CDR3 consists of 14 residues. The CDR3 protein is CASSLAGAMGEQFF. The CDR3 DNA sequence: TGTGCCAGCAGCTTAGCGGGAGCTATGGGTGAGCAGTTCTTC.

The rearrangement links TRBV7-6 to TRBJ1-5; no firm D call. The CDR3 is made up of 14 amino acids. The ends were cut back, 2 bases at V and 5 bases at J, with 10 bases in the middle. Germline CDR1 is SGHVS and CDR2 is FNYEAQ. The CDR3 loop is CASSLRPSDQPQHF. As DNA, the CDR3 is TGTGCCAGCAGCTTACGACCGAGTGATCAGCCCCAGCATTTT.

The chain couples TRBV7-3 to TRBJ2-1; D tentatively reads TRBD1 or TRBD2 (5 bases each). Trimming left V 5 bases short and J 7 bases short, with 18 bases between. The germline CDR1 and CDR2 sequences are SGHTA and FQGTGA. The CDR3 has 15 amino acids. The CDR3 loop reads CASSLGRVPGNEQFF. CDR3 coding DNA: TGTGCCAGCAGCCTGGGGCGGGTTCCGGGGAATGAGCAGTTCTTC.

The V and J genes are TRBV4-1 and TRBJ1-4; possible D gene TRBD1, 6 bases. The V and J ends lost 3 bases and 7 bases respectively, with 21 bases between them. The CDR3 sequence is 17 residues long. CDR1 is MGHRA, CDR2 YSYEKL, per germline. In nucleotides, the CDR3 is TGCGCCAGCAGCCATAGACAGGCCCTGTCGTTTGGTGAAAAACTGTTTTTT. This gives the protein CASSHRQALSFGEKLFF.

The rearrangement uses TRBV10-3 and TRBJ2-1, with 9 positions matching TRBD2. The CDR3 contains 15 residues. CDR1 is ENHRY, CDR2 SYGVKD, per germline. The ends lost 10 bases at V and 3 bases at J; junction bases unmatched: 10. CDR3 sequence reads: CATSAGTSFYNEQFF. CDR3 sequence (DNA): TGTGCCACCTCAGCCGGGACTAGCTTCTACAATGAGCAGTTCTTC.

The chain couples TRBV10-2 to TRBJ2-7; TRBD1 or TRBD2 may be the D gene (6 bases each). CDR1 WSHSY and CDR2 SAAADI come from the germline V gene. With 4 bases removed from V and 2 bases from J, the gap between germline ends came to 12 bases. CDR3 size: 14 residues. CDR3 DNA sequence: TGCGCCAGCAGTGTTGGAGGGGGTGCCTACGAGCAGTACTTC. Its protein is CASSVGGGAYEQYF.